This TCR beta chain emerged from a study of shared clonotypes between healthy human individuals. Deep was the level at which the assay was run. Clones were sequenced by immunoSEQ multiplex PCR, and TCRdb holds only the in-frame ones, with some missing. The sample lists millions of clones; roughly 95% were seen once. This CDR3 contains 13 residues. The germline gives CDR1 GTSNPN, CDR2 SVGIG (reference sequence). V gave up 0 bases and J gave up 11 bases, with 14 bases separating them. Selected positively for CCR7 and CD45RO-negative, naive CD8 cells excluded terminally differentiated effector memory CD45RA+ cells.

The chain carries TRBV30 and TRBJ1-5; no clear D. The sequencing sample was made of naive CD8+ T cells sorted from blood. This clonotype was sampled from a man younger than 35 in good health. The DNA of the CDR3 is TGTGCCTGGAGTGTACTGAATGGGCAGTCCCAGCATTTT. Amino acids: CAWSVLNGQSQHF.